The clone carrying this T cell receptor (beta chain) is a singleton in its sample. The data stem from a study of blood T cell repertoires in COVID-19. On the study more broadly: There were acute and convalescent COVID-19 samples, and they came from the United States, Italy and Spain. T cells, B-cell-depleted T cells, or PBMCs supplied cDNA or gDNA.

Trimming took 5 bases from V and 5 from J; bases not matched to a gene: 14. Germline loops: CDR1 MDHEN, CDR2 SYDVKM. This CDR3 region has 16 residues. How the authors handled the data: Amplification of reference gene primers was used by the study to estimate nucleated cell counts. The data were produced by immunoSEQ multiplex PCR, yet TCRdb's version contains in-frame clones alone and is incomplete. The V and J calls and clone size were taken over from that table, and D and trimming were inferred from the DNA. This table holds some 120,000 clones, roughly 88% found once. The rearrangement links TRBV28 to TRBJ1-2; 7 bases align to TRBD1. The specimen sequenced was peripheral blood. The clonotype was recovered from a woman at least 80 years old with acute or convalescent COVID-19. CDR3 sequence: CASSLTGVRRSYGYTF. Here the CDR3 DNA reads TGTGCCAGCAGTCTTACAGGGGTGCGACGGAGTTATGGCTACACCTTC.